This note documents a single T cell receptor (beta chain) sequence. cDNA came from about 0.46 to 1 ug RNA primed by random hexamers. A multiplex approach, immunoSEQ multiplex PCR, amplified TCR beta CDR3 across 54 Vbeta and 13 Jbeta. TCRdb passed the immunoSEQ multiplex PCR reads through MiXCR, listing each CDR3 protein once. The sample has roughly 120,000 distinct CDR3 sequences, just under 95% seen once; the top ten hold approximately 0.093%. With 2 bases removed from V and 5 bases from J, the gap between germline ends came to 10 bases. The CDR3 consists of 15 residues. CDR1 and CDR2 from the germline V gene are MNHNY and SVGAGI (reference sequence). The data originate from a study of CD8 T cells in Susac syndrome. Sequencing targeted TCR beta in T cells from blood (CD8+ and CD4+). TEMRA cells were enriched by FACS, and CD4+ and CD8+ T cells were negatively isolated.

This TCR came from a human donor with multiple sclerosis. The sample comprised CD4+ T cells from PBMCs. J is TRBJ1-6 and V is TRBV6-6; tentatively, D is TRBD1 (5 bases). The CDR3, as DNA: TGTGCCAGCAGTTACCGTCCGGGGGATAATTCACCCCTCCACTTT. Translation: CASSYRPGDNSPLHF.